This TCR beta chain was sequenced in a study of blood T cell repertoires in COVID-19 (dated by TCRdb to 2018 to 2021). About the study as a whole: Samples covering the acute and convalescent phases of COVID-19 were provided by collaborators in the United States, Italy and Spain. HLA class I and class II types, where available, came from metadata supplied by the sample provider rather than from assay-based typing. The dataset comprised deeply sampled blood TCRbeta repertoires from subjects exposed to, actively infected with, or recovered from COVID-19. The material from the prospective study consisted of cDNA or gDNA derived from T cells, B-cell-depleted T cells, or PBMCs. Sample metadata almost always included a de-identified subject ID, COVID-19 status, age in years and sex. The repertoires were released in a freely available public database intended as a resource for research on the immune response to SARS-CoV-2. Samples were obtained from the ongoing ImmuneRACE study (first 160 participants) and from over 1,000 subjects provided by 6 global collaborators.

As for this clone: Its cognate antigen has yet to be identified. No much larger clone is present one base from it, and per-base qualities are unavailable.

The immunoSEQ Assay, a bias-controlled multiplex PCR, was used to amplify TCRbeta CDR3 regions from genomic DNA. The paper's processing steps were these. Nucleated cell counts per sample were estimated from amplification of reference gene primers within the assay. Sequence reads were collapsed and filtered to measure the absolute abundance of every unique TCRbeta CDR3 rearrangement. For each sample, productive Simpson clonality was calculated by taking the square root of Simpson's diversity index across productive rearrangements. This immuneACCESS table, as held by TCRdb, lists in-frame sequences with V and J called but not all clones. Of the missing ones, under half trace to an unresolved V gene in checked studies; the others have no known cause. From that table come the V and J calls and clone size; the DNA was used to work out D and trimming. The sample has approximately 80,000 clones on record, around 82% of them singletons. The ten largest clones add up to 8.5% to 12% of the sample.

Collaborating institutions collected whole blood in K2EDTA tubes following their own protocols. For TCRbeta analysis, collaborators shipped samples as frozen whole blood, isolated PBMCs, or DNA extracted from either of those sample types. Findings and caveats that apply to the study as a whole: The quantity of clinical and demographic metadata differed by source and by participant and was supplied without curation.

Including cysteine and phenylalanine, the CDR3 has 12 amino acids. Only the CDR3 DNA is retained, 36 bases long and in frame from the first base. Per the germline V gene, MNHNS is the CDR1 and SASEGT is the CDR2. V is cut by 2 bases and J by 1 base, and the space between the germline ends is 3 bases. Source material: peripheral blood. This sequence originates from a man aged 60 to 75 with acute or convalescent COVID-19. Recombination connected TRBV6-1 to TRBJ2-7; there is no confident call for the D gene. The DNA reads as follows: TGTGCCAGCAGTGAACAGTCCTACGAGCAGTACTTC. It encodes CASSEQSYEQYF.